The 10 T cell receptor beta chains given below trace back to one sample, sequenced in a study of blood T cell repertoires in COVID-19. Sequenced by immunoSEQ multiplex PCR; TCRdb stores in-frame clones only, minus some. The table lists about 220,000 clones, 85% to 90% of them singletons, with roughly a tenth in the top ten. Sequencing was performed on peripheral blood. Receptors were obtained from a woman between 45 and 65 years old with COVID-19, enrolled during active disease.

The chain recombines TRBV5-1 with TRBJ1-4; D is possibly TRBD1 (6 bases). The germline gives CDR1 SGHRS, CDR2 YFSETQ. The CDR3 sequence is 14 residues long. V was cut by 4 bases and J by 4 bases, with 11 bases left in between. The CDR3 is CASSQTGSNEKLFF. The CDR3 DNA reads TGCGCCAGCAGCCAGACAGGAAGTAATGAAAAACTGTTTTTT. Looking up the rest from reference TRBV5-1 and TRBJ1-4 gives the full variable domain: KAGVTQTPRYLIKTRGQQVTLSCSPISGHRSVSWYQQTPGQGLQFLFEYFSETQRNKGNFPGRFSGRQFSNSRSEMNVSTLELGDSALYLCASSQTGSNEKLFFGSGTQLSVL.

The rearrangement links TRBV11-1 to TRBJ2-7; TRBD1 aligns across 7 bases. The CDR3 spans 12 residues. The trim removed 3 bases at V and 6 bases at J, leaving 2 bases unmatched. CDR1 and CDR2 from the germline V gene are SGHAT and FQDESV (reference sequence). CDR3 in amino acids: CASSFDRAEQYF. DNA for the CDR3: TGTGCCAGCAGCTTTGACAGGGCCGAGCAGTACTTC.

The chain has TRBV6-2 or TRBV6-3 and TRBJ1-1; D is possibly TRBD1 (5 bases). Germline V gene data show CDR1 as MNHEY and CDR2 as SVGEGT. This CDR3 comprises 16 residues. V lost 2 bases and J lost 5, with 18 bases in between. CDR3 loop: CASSYPIGRARTEAFF. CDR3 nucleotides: TGTGCCAGCAGTTACCCGATAGGCAGGGCGAGGACTGAAGCTTTCTTT.

The CDR3 loop is CASSQETGGFGRIQYF. CDR3 nucleotides: TGTGCCAGCAGCCAAGAGACAGGGGGCTTTGGGCGCATTCAGTACTTC. The V and J genes are TRBV14 and TRBJ2-4; 10 nucleotides align to TRBD1. V was clipped by 0 bases and J by 9 bases; unmatched bases: 8. The CDR3 runs 16 residues. The V gene's germline CDR1 is SGHDN and CDR2 FVKESK.

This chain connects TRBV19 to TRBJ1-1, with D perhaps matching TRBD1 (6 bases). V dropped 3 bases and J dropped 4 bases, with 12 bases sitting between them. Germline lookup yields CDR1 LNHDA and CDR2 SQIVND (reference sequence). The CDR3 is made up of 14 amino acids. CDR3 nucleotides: TGTGCCAGTAGTATGGGACACACAACCACTGAAGCTTTCTTT. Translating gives CASSMGHTTTEAFF.

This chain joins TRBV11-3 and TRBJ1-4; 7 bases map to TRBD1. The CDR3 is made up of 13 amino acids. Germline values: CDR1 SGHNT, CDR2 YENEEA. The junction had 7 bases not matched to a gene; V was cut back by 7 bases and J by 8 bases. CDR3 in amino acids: CASTKGAREKLFF. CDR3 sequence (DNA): TGTGCCAGCACTAAGGGGGCGAGGGAAAAACTGTTTTTT.

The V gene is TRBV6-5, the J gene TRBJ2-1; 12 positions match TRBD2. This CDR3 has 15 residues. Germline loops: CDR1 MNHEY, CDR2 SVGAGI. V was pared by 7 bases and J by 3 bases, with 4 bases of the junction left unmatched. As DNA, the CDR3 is TGTGCCAGCATCACGACTAGCGGGGGCTACAATGAGCAGTTCTTC. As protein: CASITTSGGYNEQFF.

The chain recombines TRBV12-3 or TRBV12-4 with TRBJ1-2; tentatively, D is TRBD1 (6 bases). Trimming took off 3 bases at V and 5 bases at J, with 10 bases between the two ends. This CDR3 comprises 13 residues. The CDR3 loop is CASSLDSSYGYTF. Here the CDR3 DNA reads TGTGCCAGCAGTTTGGACAGTTCATATGGCTACACCTTC.

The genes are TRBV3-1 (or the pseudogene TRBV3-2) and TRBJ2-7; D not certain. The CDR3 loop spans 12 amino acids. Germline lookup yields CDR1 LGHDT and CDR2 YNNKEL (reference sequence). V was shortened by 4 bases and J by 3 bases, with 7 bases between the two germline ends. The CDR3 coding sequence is TGTGCCAGCAGCCGAGCCGACTACGAGCAGTACTTC. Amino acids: CASSRADYEQYF.

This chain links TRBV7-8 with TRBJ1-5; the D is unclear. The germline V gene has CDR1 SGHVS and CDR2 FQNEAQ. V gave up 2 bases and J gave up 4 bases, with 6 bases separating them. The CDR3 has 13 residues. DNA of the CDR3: TGTGCCAGCAGCTTATTCGGGAATCAGCCCCAGCATTTT. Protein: CASSLFGNQPQHF.